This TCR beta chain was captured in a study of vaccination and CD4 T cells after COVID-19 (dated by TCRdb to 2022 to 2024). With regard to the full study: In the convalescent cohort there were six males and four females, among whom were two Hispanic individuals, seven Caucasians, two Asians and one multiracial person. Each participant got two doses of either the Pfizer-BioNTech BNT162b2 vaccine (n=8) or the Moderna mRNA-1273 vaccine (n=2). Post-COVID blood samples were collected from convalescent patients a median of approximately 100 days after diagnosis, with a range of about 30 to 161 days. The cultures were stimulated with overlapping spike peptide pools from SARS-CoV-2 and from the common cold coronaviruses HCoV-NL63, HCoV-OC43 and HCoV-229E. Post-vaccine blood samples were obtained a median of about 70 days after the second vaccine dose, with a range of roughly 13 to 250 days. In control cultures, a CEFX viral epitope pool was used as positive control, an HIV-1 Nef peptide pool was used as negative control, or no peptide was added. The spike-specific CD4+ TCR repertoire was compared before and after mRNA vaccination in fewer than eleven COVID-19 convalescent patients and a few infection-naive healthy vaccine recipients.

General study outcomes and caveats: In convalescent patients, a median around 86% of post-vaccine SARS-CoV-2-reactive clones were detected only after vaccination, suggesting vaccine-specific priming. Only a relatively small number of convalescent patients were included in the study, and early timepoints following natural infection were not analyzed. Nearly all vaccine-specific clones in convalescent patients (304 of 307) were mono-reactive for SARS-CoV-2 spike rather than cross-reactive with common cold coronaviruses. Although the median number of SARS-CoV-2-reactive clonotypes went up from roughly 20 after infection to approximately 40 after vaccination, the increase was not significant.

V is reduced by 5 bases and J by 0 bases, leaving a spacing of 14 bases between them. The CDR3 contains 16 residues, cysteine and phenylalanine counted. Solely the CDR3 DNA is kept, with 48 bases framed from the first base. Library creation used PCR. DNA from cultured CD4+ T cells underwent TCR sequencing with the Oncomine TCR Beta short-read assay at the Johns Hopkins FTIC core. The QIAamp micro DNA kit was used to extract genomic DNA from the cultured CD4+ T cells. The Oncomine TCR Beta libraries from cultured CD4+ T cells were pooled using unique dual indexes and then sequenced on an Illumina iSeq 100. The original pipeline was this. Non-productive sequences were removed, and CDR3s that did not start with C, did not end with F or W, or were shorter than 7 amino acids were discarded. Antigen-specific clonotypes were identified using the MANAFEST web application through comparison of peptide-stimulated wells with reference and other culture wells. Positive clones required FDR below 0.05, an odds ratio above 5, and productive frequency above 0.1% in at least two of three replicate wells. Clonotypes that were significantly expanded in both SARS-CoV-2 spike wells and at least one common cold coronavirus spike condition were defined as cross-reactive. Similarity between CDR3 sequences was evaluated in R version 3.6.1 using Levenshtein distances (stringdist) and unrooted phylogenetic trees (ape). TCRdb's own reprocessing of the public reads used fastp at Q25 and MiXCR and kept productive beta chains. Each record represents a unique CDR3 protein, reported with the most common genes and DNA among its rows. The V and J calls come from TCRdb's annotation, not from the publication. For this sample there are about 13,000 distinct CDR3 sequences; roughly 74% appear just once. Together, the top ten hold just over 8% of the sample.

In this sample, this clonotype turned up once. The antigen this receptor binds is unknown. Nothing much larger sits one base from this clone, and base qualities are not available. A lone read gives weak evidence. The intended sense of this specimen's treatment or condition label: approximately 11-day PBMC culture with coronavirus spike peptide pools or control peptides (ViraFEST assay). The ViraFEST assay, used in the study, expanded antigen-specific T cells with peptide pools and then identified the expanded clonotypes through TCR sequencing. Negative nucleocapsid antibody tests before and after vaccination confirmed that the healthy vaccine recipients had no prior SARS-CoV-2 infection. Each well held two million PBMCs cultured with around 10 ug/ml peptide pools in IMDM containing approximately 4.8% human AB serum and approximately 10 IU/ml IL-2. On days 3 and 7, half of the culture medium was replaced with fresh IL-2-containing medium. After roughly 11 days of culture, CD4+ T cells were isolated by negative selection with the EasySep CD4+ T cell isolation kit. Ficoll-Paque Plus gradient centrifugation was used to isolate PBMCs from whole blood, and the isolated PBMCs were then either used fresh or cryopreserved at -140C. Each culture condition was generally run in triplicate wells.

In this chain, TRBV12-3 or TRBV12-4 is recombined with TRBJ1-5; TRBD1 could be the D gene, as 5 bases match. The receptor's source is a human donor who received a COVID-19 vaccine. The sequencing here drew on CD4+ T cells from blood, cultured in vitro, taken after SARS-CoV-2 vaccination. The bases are TGTGCCAGCAGTCCCGGGACGGCGCATAGCAATCAGCCCCAGCATTTT. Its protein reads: CASSPGTAHSNQPQHF.